The rows below give T cell receptor beta chains drawn from one sample of a study of radiation and T cells in renal cell carcinoma. Libraries were prepared by immunoSEQ multiplex PCR; TCRdb keeps only in-frame clonotypes and omits some of them. Among roughly 58,000 clones, approximately 80% were seen once, and the ten largest hold about 6.8%. The sample was blood, taken from a patient whose treatment included radiotherapy and nephrectomy. These receptors were collected from a man between 60 and 75 years old with renal cell carcinoma. Each CDR3 is given with its conserved first and last residue. D genes are given only for firm matches. Size is omitted from some rows. Given values are once, few, many or a class for expanded clones.

cdr3_nt cdr3_aa d_call j_call clone_size v_call
TGTGCCAGCAGTTTAGACCATCGGGATTCACCCCTCCACTTT CASSLDHRDSPLHF . TRBJ1-6 . TRBV27
TGTGCCAGCAGTCCTCAGAAAGAGACCCAGTACTTC CASSPQKETQYF . TRBJ2-5 . TRBV6-6
TGTGCCAGCAGCTTACAGCTAGACAGGGTGCAATTT CASSLQLDRVQF TRBD1 TRBJ1-1 few TRBV11-3
TGTGCCAGCAGCCCCCTTTCGGACAGGGTCGAAGGCTACACCTTC CASSPLSDRVEGYTF TRBD1 TRBJ1-2 . TRBV11-2
TGTGCCAGCAGGGTGGGGGCCGGGGAGCTGTTTTTT CASRVGAGELFF . TRBJ2-2 . TRBV11-3
TGTGCCAGCAGCTTAAGCACGGGGGTTGATGAGCAGTTCTTC CASSLSTGVDEQFF . TRBJ2-1 . TRBV11-2
TGTGCCAGTAGTATCACGCGGGGGTTTAACACTGAAGCTTTCTTT CASSITRGFNTEAFF . TRBJ1-1 . TRBV19
TGTGCCATCAGTGAGTTAGGACAGGAGAATTCACCCCTCCACTTT CAISELGQENSPLHF TRBD1 TRBJ1-6 . TRBV10-3
TGTGCCAGCAGCTTTAAAGGTCAAGAGACCCAGTACTTC CASSFKGQETQYF . TRBJ2-5 . TRBV7-2
TGTGCCAGCAGCGACAGGGGGAAGAACACTGAAGCTTTCTTT CASSDRGKNTEAFF TRBD1 TRBJ1-1 . TRBV5-6
TGTGCCAGCAGCGTAACTTCTCAGGGGTCCGGAAACACCATATATTTT CASSVTSQGSGNTIYF . TRBJ1-3 . TRBV9